This T cell receptor (beta chain) comes out of a study of shared clonotypes between healthy human individuals. Regarding the study as a whole: Several donors showed sharing of 4.5% to 6% of naive CD4 clonotypes.

TCRdb's table, derived via immunoSEQ multiplex PCR, lists solely in-frame clones and lacks some. The table has just over 2,000,000 clones, approximately 94% seen once. Turning to this clone: Its antigen remains unidentified. Other nucleotide sequences from this sample produce the same CDR3.

CD45RO negativity and positive selection for CCR7 defined naive CD8 cells, a population that excluded terminally differentiated effector memory CD45RA+ cells. All donors qualified as healthy HIV-negative adults and had experienced no recent acute infections or vaccinations. The germline V gene encodes CDR1 SEHNR and CDR2 FQNEAQ (reference sequence). This CDR3 has 10 residues. V dropped 5 bases and J dropped 10 bases, with 6 bases sitting between them. The genes are TRBV7-9 and TRBJ2-1; D call uncertain. The sample consisted of naive CD8+ T cells sorted from blood. This receptor was taken from a man aged 18 to 30 in good health. The CDR3 nucleotides are TGTGCCAGCAGCCCCAGGGAGCAGTTCTTC. Translation: CASSPREQFF.